This entry describes one TCR beta chain. As yet, its antigen is unknown. The CDR3 sequence is 19 residues long. The V segment lost 3 bases and the J segment 7 bases; nucleotides outside the gene matches: 17. Libraries of TCR beta came from quantitative 5'-RACE with molecular barcodes. TCRdb re-called the 5' RACE reads through MiXCR, storing one row per CDR3 protein. Altogether a few hundred thousand distinct CDR3 sequences are present, roughly 18% being singletons, with the ten largest covering about two fifths. This specimen comes from a study of CD8 T cells in ankylosing spondylitis. Study-wide results and limits: Disease-associated clones were reportedly significantly overrepresented in matched ankylosing spondylitis synovial fluid. Some motif variants had been reported before (in reactive arthritis synovial fluid and blood). A TCR beta motif made of several highly homologous variants seemed typical of ankylosing spondylitis blood. Relatively scarce in peripheral blood, disease-linked clones were CD8+.

The material sequenced was blood, either unsorted or a sorted T cell fraction (not recorded which). This chain links TRBV12-3 or TRBV12-4 with TRBJ2-6; the match to TRBD1 covers 8 bases. The origin of this receptor is a male donor with ankylosing spondylitis. The CDR3 coding sequence is TGTGCCAGCAGTTTGTTGGCCCTCGCCCAGGGGGCGAGAGCCAACGTCCTGACTTTC. Residues: CASSLLALAQGARANVLTF.